A selection of T cell receptor beta chains follows, all from one sample in a study of blood T cells in healthy people across ages. A single record per CDR3 protein comes from TCRdb applying MiXCR to the 5' RACE reads. The table shows about 1.4 million distinct CDR3 sequences, with approximately 59% occurring only once. Sequencing was performed on blood. These receptors came from a man between 18 and 29 years old in good health. The CDR3 runs from the conserved cysteine through the conserved F or W. Fields, in order: CDR3 protein, CDR3 DNA, J gene, clone size, V gene, D gene. A D gene is named only where the DNA matches it firmly. The size of a clone is reported for some rows only, either as once, few or many, or as a class for expanded clones.

CDR3aa: CASSLTEAVSYEQYF
CDR3nt: TGTGCCAGCAGCTTGACAGAAGCTGTCTCCTACGAGCAGTACTTC
j_gene: TRBJ2-7
abundance: NA
v_gene: TRBV13
d_gene: NA

CDR3aa: CASSPQGVGYNEQFF
CDR3nt: TGTGCCAGCAGTCCTCAGGGGGTAGGTTACAATGAGCAGTTCTTC
j_gene: TRBJ2-1
abundance: NA
v_gene: TRBV2
d_gene: TRBD1

CDR3aa: CASSQDLPYGTQYF
CDR3nt: TGCGCCAGCAGCCAAGATTTGCCTTATGGGACCCAGTACTTC
j_gene: TRBJ2-5
abundance: few
v_gene: TRBV4-3
d_gene: NA

CDR3aa: CASSLEYHTDTQYF
CDR3nt: TGTGCTAGCAGCTTAGAGTACCACACAGATACGCAGTATTTT
j_gene: TRBJ2-3
abundance: few
v_gene: TRBV7-7
d_gene: NA

CDR3aa: CSVEDRGGYETQYF
CDR3nt: TGCAGCGTTGAAGATAGGGGGGGCTACGAGACCCAGTACTTC
j_gene: TRBJ2-5
abundance: NA
v_gene: TRBV29-1
d_gene: NA

CDR3aa: CASSYPRDKLSYEQYF
CDR3nt: TGTGCCAGCAGCTACCCCAGGGACAAACTCTCCTACGAGCAGTACTTC
j_gene: TRBJ2-7
abundance: NA
v_gene: TRBV5-5
d_gene: NA

CDR3aa: CASSLEGENTEAFF
CDR3nt: TGTGCCAGCAGCTTAGAAGGGGAGAACACTGAAGCTTTCTTT
j_gene: TRBJ1-1
abundance: NA
v_gene: TRBV7-2
d_gene: NA

CDR3aa: CASSLERTYGYTF
CDR3nt: TGTGCCAGCAGCTTAGAAAGGACCTATGGCTACACCTTC
j_gene: TRBJ1-2
abundance: NA
v_gene: TRBV7-9
d_gene: NA

CDR3aa: CASSSEWGQQETQYF
CDR3nt: TGTGCCAGCAGCTCCGAATGGGGACAGCAAGAGACCCAGTACTTC
j_gene: TRBJ2-5
abundance: NA
v_gene: TRBV7-2
d_gene: TRBD1

CDR3aa: CASSQEAAGGQSTDTQYF
CDR3nt: TGTGCCAGCAGCCAAGAGGCGGCGGGGGGACAAAGCACAGATACGCAGTATTTT
j_gene: TRBJ2-3
abundance: NA
v_gene: TRBV4-2
d_gene: TRBD2

CDR3aa: CASSFLRGQGDYEQYF
CDR3nt: TGTGCCAGCAGCTTCCTAAGGGGACAGGGGGACTACGAGCAGTACTTC
j_gene: TRBJ2-7
abundance: NA
v_gene: TRBV7-8
d_gene: TRBD1

CDR3aa: CSVGTANEKLFF
CDR3nt: TGCAGCGTTGGGACAGCTAATGAAAAACTGTTTTTT
j_gene: TRBJ1-4
abundance: few
v_gene: TRBV29-1
d_gene: NA

CDR3aa: CASSLTGLATDTQYF
CDR3nt: TGTGCCAGCAGTCTTACAGGGCTGGCAACAGATACGCAGTATTTT
j_gene: TRBJ2-3
abundance: few
v_gene: TRBV12-3/TRBV12-4
d_gene: NA

CDR3aa: CASSPLLSINTGELFF
CDR3nt: TGTGCCAGCAGCCCGCTTCTCTCTATTAACACCGGGGAGCTGTTTTTT
j_gene: TRBJ2-2
abundance: once
v_gene: TRBV7-9
d_gene: NA

CDR3aa: CASSYGGRGFYEQFF
CDR3nt: TGTGCCAGCAGTTACGGAGGCAGGGGATTCTATGAGCAGTTCTTC
j_gene: TRBJ2-1
abundance: NA
v_gene: TRBV6-5
d_gene: NA

CDR3aa: CASSQDQVATNEKLFF
CDR3nt: TGCGCCAGCAGCCAGGACCAAGTGGCAACTAATGAAAAACTGTTTTTT
j_gene: TRBJ1-4
abundance: NA
v_gene: TRBV4-1
d_gene: NA

CDR3aa: CASSGAWSSLNEKLFF
CDR3nt: TGTGCCAGCAGTGGGGCTTGGAGCAGTTTAAATGAAAAACTGTTTTTT
j_gene: TRBJ1-4
abundance: once
v_gene: TRBV27
d_gene: NA

CDR3aa: CASSRRRESGNTIYF
CDR3nt: TGTGCCAGCAGCCGGCGGAGGGAGTCTGGAAACACCATATATTTT
j_gene: TRBJ1-3
abundance: NA
v_gene: TRBV6-5
d_gene: NA

CDR3aa: CATSRAGSGEQYF
CDR3nt: TGTGCCACCAGCAGAGCCGGGAGCGGCGAGCAGTACTTC
j_gene: TRBJ2-7
abundance: NA
v_gene: TRBV15
d_gene: NA

CDR3aa: CAISERDRPSYEQYF
CDR3nt: TGTGCCATCAGTGAGCGGGACAGGCCGTCCTACGAGCAGTACTTC
j_gene: TRBJ2-7
abundance: NA
v_gene: TRBV10-3
d_gene: TRBD1

CDR3aa: CASSLDPKGGVYGYTF
CDR3nt: TGTGCCAGCAGCTTAGACCCGAAAGGAGGGGTTTATGGCTACACCTTC
j_gene: TRBJ1-2
abundance: NA
v_gene: TRBV11-2
d_gene: NA

CDR3aa: CASSSGTGENTEAFF
CDR3nt: TGTGCCAGCAGCTCCGGGACAGGGGAGAACACTGAAGCTTTCTTT
j_gene: TRBJ1-1
abundance: NA
v_gene: TRBV7-9
d_gene: TRBD1

CDR3aa: CSARDPQGAYNDQFF
CDR3nt: TGCAGTGCTAGAGATCCTCAGGGGGCTTACAATGACCAGTTCTTC
j_gene: TRBJ2-1
abundance: few
v_gene: TRBV20-1
d_gene: TRBD1

CDR3aa: CATSSPRLSNQPQHF
CDR3nt: TGTGCCACAAGCTCCCCGAGGCTTAGCAATCAGCCCCAGCATTTT
j_gene: TRBJ1-5
abundance: few
v_gene: TRBV10-3
d_gene: NA

CDR3aa: CSLYVAGDHEQYF
CDR3nt: TGCAGTCTATATGTGGCGGGAGACCACGAGCAGTACTTC
j_gene: TRBJ2-7
abundance: few
v_gene: TRBV29-1
d_gene: TRBD2

CDR3aa: CASSQDGGLAGGQETQYF
CDR3nt: TGCGCCAGCAGCCAAGATGGGGGACTAGCGGGGGGCCAAGAGACCCAGTACTTC
j_gene: TRBJ2-5
abundance: NA
v_gene: TRBV4-1
d_gene: TRBD2

CDR3aa: CASSLPTSAYNEQFF
CDR3nt: TGTGCCAGCAGCTTACCGACTAGCGCATACAATGAGCAGTTCTTC
j_gene: TRBJ2-1
abundance: NA
v_gene: TRBV7-9
d_gene: TRBD2

CDR3aa: CASSERHLYEQYF
CDR3nt: TGTGCCAGCAGTGAAAGGCACCTCTACGAGCAGTACTTC
j_gene: TRBJ2-7
abundance: NA
v_gene: TRBV6-1
d_gene: NA

CDR3aa: CASSDTGDRRFF
CDR3nt: TGTGCCAGCAGTGATACAGGGGACCGACGGTTCTTC
j_gene: TRBJ2-1
abundance: once
v_gene: TRBV6-1
d_gene: TRBD1

CDR3aa: CASSKGLALSYEQYF
CDR3nt: TGCGCCAGCAGCAAAGGACTAGCTCTATCCTACGAGCAGTACTTC
j_gene: TRBJ2-7
abundance: few
v_gene: TRBV4-3
d_gene: TRBD2

CDR3aa: CASSPGRVFAYEQYF
CDR3nt: TGCGCCAGCAGCCCTGGACGGGTATTTGCCTACGAGCAGTACTTC
j_gene: TRBJ2-7
abundance: once
v_gene: TRBV4-1
d_gene: NA

CDR3aa: CSGSGQNNEQFF
CDR3nt: TGCAGCGGGAGTGGGCAGAACAATGAGCAGTTCTTC
j_gene: TRBJ2-1
abundance: NA
v_gene: TRBV29-1
d_gene: NA

CDR3aa: CASSPGQQPYEQYF
CDR3nt: TGTGCCAGCAGTCCCGGACAGCAACCCTACGAGCAGTACTTC
j_gene: TRBJ2-7
abundance: NA
v_gene: TRBV27
d_gene: NA

CDR3aa: CASSFATGRNIQYF
CDR3nt: TGTGCCAGCAGTTTTGCGACAGGGCGAAACATTCAGTACTTC
j_gene: TRBJ2-4
abundance: NA
v_gene: TRBV27
d_gene: TRBD1

CDR3aa: CSVHLTDTQYF
CDR3nt: TGCAGTGTTCATCTTACAGATACGCAGTATTTT
j_gene: TRBJ2-3
abundance: few
v_gene: TRBV20-1
d_gene: NA

CDR3aa: CASPLGRSGSWDTQYF
CDR3nt: TGTGCCAGCCCTTTGGGGAGGAGCGGGAGTTGGGATACGCAGTATTTT
j_gene: TRBJ2-3
abundance: NA
v_gene: TRBV2
d_gene: TRBD2

CDR3aa: CASRFTEENTEAFF
CDR3nt: TGTGCCAGCAGATTTACAGAGGAAAACACTGAAGCTTTCTTT
j_gene: TRBJ1-1
abundance: many
v_gene: TRBV6-1
d_gene: NA

CDR3aa: CATGGNEQFF
CDR3nt: TGTGCCACCGGGGGCAATGAGCAGTTCTTC
j_gene: TRBJ2-1
abundance: NA
v_gene: TRBV15
d_gene: NA

CDR3aa: CATSDPGRNYGYTF
CDR3nt: TGTGCCACCAGTGACCCTGGACGTAACTATGGCTACACCTTC
j_gene: TRBJ1-2
abundance: NA
v_gene: TRBV24-1
d_gene: NA

CDR3aa: CASSVQGGADTDTQYF
CDR3nt: TGTGCCAGCAGCGTCCAAGGGGGCGCGGACACAGATACGCAGTATTTT
j_gene: TRBJ2-3
abundance: NA
v_gene: TRBV9
d_gene: TRBD1

CDR3aa: CASSLPPGEQYF
CDR3nt: TGTGCCAGCAGCTTACCACCAGGCGAGCAGTACTTC
j_gene: TRBJ2-7
abundance: many
v_gene: TRBV5-1
d_gene: NA

CDR3aa: CASKASGGMSEQYF
CDR3nt: TGTGCCAGCAAGGCTAGCGGGGGGATGAGCGAGCAGTACTTC
j_gene: TRBJ2-7
abundance: NA
v_gene: TRBV11-2
d_gene: TRBD2

CDR3aa: CASSARGTGGSIVEKLFF
CDR3nt: TGCGCCAGCAGCGCCCGAGGGACAGGGGGATCAATTGTTGAAAAACTGTTTTTT
j_gene: TRBJ1-4
abundance: NA
v_gene: TRBV5-1
d_gene: TRBD1

CDR3aa: CASTRRQDTQYF
CDR3nt: TGTGCCAGCACCCGACGCCAAGATACGCAGTATTTT
j_gene: TRBJ2-3
abundance: few
v_gene: TRBV12-3/TRBV12-4
d_gene: NA

CDR3aa: CSVEDQNTEAFF
CDR3nt: TGCAGCGTTGAGGATCAGAACACTGAAGCTTTCTTT
j_gene: TRBJ1-1
abundance: NA
v_gene: TRBV29-1
d_gene: NA

CDR3aa: CASSPNNLPTQLYGYTF
CDR3nt: TGTGCCAGCAGTCCAAACAATCTCCCAACTCAACTCTATGGCTACACCTTC
j_gene: TRBJ1-2
abundance: NA
v_gene: TRBV6-1
d_gene: NA

CDR3aa: CSASGTGGYEQYF
CDR3nt: TGCAGCGCATCCGGGACAGGGGGCTACGAGCAGTACTTC
j_gene: TRBJ2-7
abundance: NA
v_gene: TRBV20-1
d_gene: TRBD1

CDR3aa: CASSQERQASSGANVLTF
CDR3nt: TGTGCCAGCAGCCAAGAACGGCAGGCCAGCTCTGGGGCCAACGTCCTGACTTTC
j_gene: TRBJ2-6
abundance: NA
v_gene: TRBV4-2
d_gene: NA

CDR3aa: CATSREGRFNYGYTF
CDR3nt: TGTGCCACCAGCAGAGAGGGCAGATTTAACTATGGCTACACCTTC
j_gene: TRBJ1-2
abundance: NA
v_gene: TRBV15
d_gene: NA